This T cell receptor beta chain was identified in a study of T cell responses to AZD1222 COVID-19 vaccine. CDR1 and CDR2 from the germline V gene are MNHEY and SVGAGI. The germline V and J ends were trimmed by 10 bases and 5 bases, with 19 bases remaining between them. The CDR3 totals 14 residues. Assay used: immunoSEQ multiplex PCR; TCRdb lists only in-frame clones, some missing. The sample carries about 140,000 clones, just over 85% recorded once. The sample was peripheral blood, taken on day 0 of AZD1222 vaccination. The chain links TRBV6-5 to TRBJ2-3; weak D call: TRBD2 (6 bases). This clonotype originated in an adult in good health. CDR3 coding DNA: TGTGCCACTACGATAGCGGCCGCACAAGATACGCAGTATTTT. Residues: CATTIAAAQDTQYF.